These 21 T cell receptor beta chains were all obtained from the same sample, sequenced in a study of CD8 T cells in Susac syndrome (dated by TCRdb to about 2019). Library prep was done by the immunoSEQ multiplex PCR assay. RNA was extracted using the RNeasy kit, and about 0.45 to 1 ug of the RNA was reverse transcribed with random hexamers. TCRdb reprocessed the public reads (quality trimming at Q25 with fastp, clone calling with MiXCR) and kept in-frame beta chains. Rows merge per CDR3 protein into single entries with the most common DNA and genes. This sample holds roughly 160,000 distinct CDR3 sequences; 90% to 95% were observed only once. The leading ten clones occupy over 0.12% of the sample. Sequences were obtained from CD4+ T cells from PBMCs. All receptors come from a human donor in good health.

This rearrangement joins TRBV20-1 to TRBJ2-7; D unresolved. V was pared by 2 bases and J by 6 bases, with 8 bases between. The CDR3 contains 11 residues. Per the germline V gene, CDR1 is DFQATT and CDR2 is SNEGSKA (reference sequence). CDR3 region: CSARTLGEQYF. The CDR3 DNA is TGCAGTGCTAGAACCCTCGGCGAGCAGTACTTC.

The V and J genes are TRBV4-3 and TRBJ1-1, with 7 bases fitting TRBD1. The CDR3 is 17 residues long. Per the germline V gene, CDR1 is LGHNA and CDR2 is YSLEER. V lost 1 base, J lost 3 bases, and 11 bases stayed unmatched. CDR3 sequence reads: CASSQVPRPRGYTEAFF. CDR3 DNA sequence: TGCGCCAGCAGCCAAGTTCCCCGCCCCAGGGGGTACACTGAAGCTTTCTTT.

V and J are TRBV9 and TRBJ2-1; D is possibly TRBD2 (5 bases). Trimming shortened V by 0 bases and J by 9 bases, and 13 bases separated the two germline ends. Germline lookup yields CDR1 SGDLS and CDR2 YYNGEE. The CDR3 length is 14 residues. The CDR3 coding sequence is TGTGCCAGCAGCGTAGGGACCCCTGGAGGTGAGCAGTTCTTC. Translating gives CASSVGTPGGEQFF.

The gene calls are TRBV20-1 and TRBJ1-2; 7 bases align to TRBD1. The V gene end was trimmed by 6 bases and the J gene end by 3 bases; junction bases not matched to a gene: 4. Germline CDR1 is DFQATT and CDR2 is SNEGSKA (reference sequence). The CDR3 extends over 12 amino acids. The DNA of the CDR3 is TGCAGTGCACGGGACAGCTACTATGGCTACACCTTC. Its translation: CSARDSYYGYTF.

CDR3 DNA sequence: TGCAGCGTTGGGGACGGTGGCTACGAGCAGTACTTC. This translates into CSVGDGGYEQYF. V and J are TRBV29-1 and TRBJ2-7; D may match TRBD1 or TRBD2 (5 bases each). CDR1 SQVTM and CDR2 ANQGSEA come from the germline V gene. There are 12 residues in the CDR3. The V end lost 4 bases, the J end lost 3 bases, and 10 bases lay between the germline ends.

CDR3: CASSSYGPLHF. CDR3 sequence (DNA): TGTGCCAGCAGTTCCTATGGGCCCCTCCACTTT. The chain employs TRBV27 and TRBJ1-6; the D is unclear. V was cut by 4 bases and J by 13 bases, with 8 bases left in between. The CDR3 runs to 11 residues. Germline V gene data show CDR1 as MNHEY and CDR2 as SMNVEV (reference sequence).

This CDR3 reads CSARDLRGADEQFF. CDR3 bases: TGCAGTGCTAGAGATCTGCGGGGGGCCGATGAGCAGTTCTTC. J is TRBJ2-1 and V is TRBV20-1, with 8 bases matching TRBD2. CDR1 and CDR2 (germline): DFQATT, SNEGSKA (reference sequence). Losses at the gene ends were 0 bases for V and 8 bases for J; bases not matched to a gene: 6. CDR3 size: 14 residues.

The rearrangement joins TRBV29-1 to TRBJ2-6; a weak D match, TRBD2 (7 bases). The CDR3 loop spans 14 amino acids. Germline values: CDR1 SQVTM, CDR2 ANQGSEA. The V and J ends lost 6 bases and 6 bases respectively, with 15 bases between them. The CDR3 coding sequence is TGCAGCGTCCTGGGGGGGGACAAGGCCAACGTCCTGACTTTC. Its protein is CSVLGGDKANVLTF.

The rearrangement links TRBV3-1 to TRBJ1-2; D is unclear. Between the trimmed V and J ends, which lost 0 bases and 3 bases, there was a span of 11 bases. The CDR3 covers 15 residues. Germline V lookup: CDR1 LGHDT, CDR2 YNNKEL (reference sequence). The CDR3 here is CASSQDQAGYYGYTF. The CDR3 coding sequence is TGTGCCAGCAGCCAAGATCAGGCAGGTTACTATGGCTACACCTTC.

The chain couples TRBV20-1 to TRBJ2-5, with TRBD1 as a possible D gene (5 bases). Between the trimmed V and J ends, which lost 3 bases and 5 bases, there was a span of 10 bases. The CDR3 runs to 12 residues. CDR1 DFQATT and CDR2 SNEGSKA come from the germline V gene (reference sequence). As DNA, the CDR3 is TGCAGTGCTAGGGGGCTGTTGGAGACCCAGTACTTC. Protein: CSARGLLETQYF.

The CDR3 nucleotides read TGTGCCAGTAGTGGGGGACAGTTGAGCACAGATACGCAGTATTTT. Its translation is CASSGGQLSTDTQYF. The chain combines TRBV19 with TRBJ2-3; 7 nucleotides agree with TRBD1. The CDR3 is 15 residues long. CDR1 LNHDA and CDR2 SQIVND come from the germline V gene (reference sequence). With V trimmed by 5 bases and J by 0 bases, 5 bases remained unmatched.

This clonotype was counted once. CDR3 in amino acids: CASSAGNYGYTF. CDR3 DNA sequence: TGTGCCAGCAGCGCAGGGAACTATGGCTACACCTTC. This rearrangement joins TRBV25-1 to TRBJ1-2; a possible D gene is TRBD1 (5 bases). Deletions cut 6 bases from V and 2 bases from J, with 7 bases between. The CDR3 runs to 12 residues. Germline V gives CDR1 MGHDK, CDR2 SYGVNS.

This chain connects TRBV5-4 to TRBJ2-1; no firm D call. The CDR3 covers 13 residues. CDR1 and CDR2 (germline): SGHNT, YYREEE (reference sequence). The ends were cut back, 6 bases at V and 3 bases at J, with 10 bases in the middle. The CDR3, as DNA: TGTGCCAGCACCCTCGACGGCTACAATGAGCAGTTCTTC. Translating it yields CASTLDGYNEQFF.

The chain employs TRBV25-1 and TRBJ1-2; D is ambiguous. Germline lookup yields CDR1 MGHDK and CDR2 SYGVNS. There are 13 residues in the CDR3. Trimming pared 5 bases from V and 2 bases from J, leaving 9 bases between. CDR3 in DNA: TGTGCCAGCAGTCCTCAAGGGAACTATGGCTACACCTTC. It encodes CASSPQGNYGYTF.

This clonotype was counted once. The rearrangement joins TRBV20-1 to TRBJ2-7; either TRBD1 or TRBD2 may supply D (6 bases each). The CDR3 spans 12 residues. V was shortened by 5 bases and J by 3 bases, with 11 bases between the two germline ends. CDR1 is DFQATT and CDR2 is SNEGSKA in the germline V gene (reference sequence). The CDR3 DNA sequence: TGCAGTGCTGGCAGGGGACTCTACGAGCAGTACTTC. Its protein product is CSAGRGLYEQYF.

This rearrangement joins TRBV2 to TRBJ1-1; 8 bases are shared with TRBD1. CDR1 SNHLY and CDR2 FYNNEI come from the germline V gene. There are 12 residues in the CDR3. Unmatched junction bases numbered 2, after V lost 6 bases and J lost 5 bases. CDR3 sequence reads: CASRDRGTEAFF. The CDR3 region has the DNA TGTGCCAGCAGAGACAGGGGAACTGAAGCTTTCTTT.

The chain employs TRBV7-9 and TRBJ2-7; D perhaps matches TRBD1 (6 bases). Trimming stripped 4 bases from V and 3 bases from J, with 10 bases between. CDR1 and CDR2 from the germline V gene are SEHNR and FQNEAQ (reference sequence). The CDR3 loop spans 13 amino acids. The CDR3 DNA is TGTGCCAGCAGCTGGGGACATATCTACGAGCAGTACTTC. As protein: CASSWGHIYEQYF.

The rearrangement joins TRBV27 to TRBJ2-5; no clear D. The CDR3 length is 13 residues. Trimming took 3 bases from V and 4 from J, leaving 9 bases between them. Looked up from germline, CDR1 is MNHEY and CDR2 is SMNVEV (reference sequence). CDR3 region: CASSFGVRETQYF. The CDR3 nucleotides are TGTGCCAGCAGTTTTGGGGTGAGAGAGACCCAGTACTTC.

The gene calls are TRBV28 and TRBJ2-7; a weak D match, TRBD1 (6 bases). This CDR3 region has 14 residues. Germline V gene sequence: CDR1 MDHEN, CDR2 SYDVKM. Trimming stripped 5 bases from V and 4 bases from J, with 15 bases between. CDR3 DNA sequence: TGTGCCAGCAGTACCGGACAGATACTGTACGAGCAGTACTTC. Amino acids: CASSTGQILYEQYF.

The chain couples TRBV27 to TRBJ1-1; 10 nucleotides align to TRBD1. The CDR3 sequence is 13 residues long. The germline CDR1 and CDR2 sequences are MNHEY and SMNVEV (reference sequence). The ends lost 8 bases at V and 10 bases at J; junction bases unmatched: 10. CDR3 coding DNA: TGTGCCAGCGGGGGGGACAGGGGAAGGGGAGCTTTCTTT. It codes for CASGGDRGRGAFF.

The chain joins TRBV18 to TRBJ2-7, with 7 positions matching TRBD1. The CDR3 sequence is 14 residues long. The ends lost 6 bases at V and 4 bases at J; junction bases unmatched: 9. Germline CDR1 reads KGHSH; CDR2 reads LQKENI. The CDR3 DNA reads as TGTGCCAGCTCCCCGGTTCAGGGGGAATACGAGCAGTACTTC. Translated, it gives CASSPVQGEYEQYF.